The rows below give T cell receptor beta chains drawn from one sample of a study of blood T cell repertoires in COVID-19. TCRdb keeps only in-frame clones here, not all; method: immunoSEQ multiplex PCR. The table records about 440,000 clones, 85% to 90% of them present only once. The sample consisted of peripheral blood. These receptors originate from a woman in her twenties or thirties with acute or convalescent COVID-19. CDR3s include the opening cysteine and the closing phenylalanine or tryptophan. The D gene is left open where the match is weak. Where a row states a size, it is once, few, many or the class of an expanded clone; other rows omit it.

j_call v_call d_call clone_size cdr3_nt cdr3_aa
TRBJ1-5 TRBV2 TRBD1 - TGTGCCAGCTGGACAGGCGGCAATCAGCCCCAGCATTTT CASWTGGNQPQHF
TRBJ2-1 TRBV2 - - TGTGCCAGCAATATGATCGCCGAGAACAATGAGCAGTTCTTC CASNMIAENNEQFF
TRBJ2-5 TRBV5-1 TRBD1 - TGCGCCAGCAGCCCGCCGACAGGGATGGAGAAGGAGACCCAGTACTTC CASSPPTGMEKETQYF
TRBJ2-1 TRBV7-9 TRBD2 - TGTGCCAGCAGCTTACTTTTAGCGGGGGGCAATGAGCAGTTCTTC CASSLLLAGGNEQFF
TRBJ2-1 TRBV7-9 TRBD1 - TGTGCCAGCACCAAAGACAGGGTTCAAGACAATGAGCAGTTCTTC CASTKDRVQDNEQFF
TRBJ1-1 TRBV6-1 - once TGTGCCAGCAGTGAAACAGGGAGTGCTGAAGCTTTCTTT CASSETGSAEAFF
TRBJ1-2 TRBV6-1 - - TGTGCCAGCAGTGAAATGATAGAGTATGGCTACACCTTC CASSEMIEYGYTF
TRBJ1-2 TRBV4-1 - - TGCGCCAGCAGCCAAAGACCCGACAGGTCCTACTCTAACTATGGCTACACCTTC CASSQRPDRSYSNYGYTF
TRBJ1-5 TRBV4-1 - - TGCGCCAGCAGCCAACCGGGCAGGACTAATCAGCCCCAGCATTTT CASSQPGRTNQPQHF
TRBJ2-7 TRBV9 - - TGTGCCAGCAGCGTTAGCGGCGGAGGCTACGAGCAGTACTTC CASSVSGGGYEQYF
TRBJ2-2 TRBV5-1 TRBD2 - TGCGCCAGCAGCAAACTAGCGGGGGCCAACACCGGGGAGCTGTTTTTT CASSKLAGANTGELFF
TRBJ1-1 TRBV28 - - TGTGCCAGCACTCGGTATAACACTGAAGCTTTCTTT CASTRYNTEAFF
TRBJ1-4 TRBV7-3 - - TGTGCCAGCAGCGCCCCCCGGGGGACTAATGAAAAACTGTTTTTT CASSAPRGTNEKLFF
TRBJ2-7 TRBV7-9 TRBD1 - TGTGCCAGCAGCTTCGCTTTGGGGACAGGGTCCCACGAGCAGTACTTC CASSFALGTGSHEQYF
TRBJ1-5 TRBV19 - few TGTGCCAGTAGTGCCGGGATTACGGCCCAGCATTTT CASSAGITAQHF
TRBJ2-2 TRBV29-1 - - TGCAGCGTTGTTCAGGGCAGCGGGGAGCTGTTTTTT CSVVQGSGELFF
TRBJ2-3 TRBV7-6 TRBD2 - TGTGCCAGCAGCTTAGCAGCGGGGGTGAGCACAGATACGCAGTATTTT CASSLAAGVSTDTQYF
TRBJ2-1 TRBV3-1/TRBV3-2 TRBD2 few TGTGCCAGCAGCCAAGAGGAGGTAGCGGGGGGGATGAATGAGCAGTTCTTC CASSQEEVAGGMNEQFF
TRBJ2-7 TRBV7-9 - - TGTGCCAGCAGCTTAGGTCGAAGTACTGGGCAGTACTTC CASSLGRSTGQYF
TRBJ2-7 TRBV5-4 TRBD2 - TGTGCCAGCAGCCCCGGGACTAGCGTTACCTACGAGCAGTACTTC CASSPGTSVTYEQYF